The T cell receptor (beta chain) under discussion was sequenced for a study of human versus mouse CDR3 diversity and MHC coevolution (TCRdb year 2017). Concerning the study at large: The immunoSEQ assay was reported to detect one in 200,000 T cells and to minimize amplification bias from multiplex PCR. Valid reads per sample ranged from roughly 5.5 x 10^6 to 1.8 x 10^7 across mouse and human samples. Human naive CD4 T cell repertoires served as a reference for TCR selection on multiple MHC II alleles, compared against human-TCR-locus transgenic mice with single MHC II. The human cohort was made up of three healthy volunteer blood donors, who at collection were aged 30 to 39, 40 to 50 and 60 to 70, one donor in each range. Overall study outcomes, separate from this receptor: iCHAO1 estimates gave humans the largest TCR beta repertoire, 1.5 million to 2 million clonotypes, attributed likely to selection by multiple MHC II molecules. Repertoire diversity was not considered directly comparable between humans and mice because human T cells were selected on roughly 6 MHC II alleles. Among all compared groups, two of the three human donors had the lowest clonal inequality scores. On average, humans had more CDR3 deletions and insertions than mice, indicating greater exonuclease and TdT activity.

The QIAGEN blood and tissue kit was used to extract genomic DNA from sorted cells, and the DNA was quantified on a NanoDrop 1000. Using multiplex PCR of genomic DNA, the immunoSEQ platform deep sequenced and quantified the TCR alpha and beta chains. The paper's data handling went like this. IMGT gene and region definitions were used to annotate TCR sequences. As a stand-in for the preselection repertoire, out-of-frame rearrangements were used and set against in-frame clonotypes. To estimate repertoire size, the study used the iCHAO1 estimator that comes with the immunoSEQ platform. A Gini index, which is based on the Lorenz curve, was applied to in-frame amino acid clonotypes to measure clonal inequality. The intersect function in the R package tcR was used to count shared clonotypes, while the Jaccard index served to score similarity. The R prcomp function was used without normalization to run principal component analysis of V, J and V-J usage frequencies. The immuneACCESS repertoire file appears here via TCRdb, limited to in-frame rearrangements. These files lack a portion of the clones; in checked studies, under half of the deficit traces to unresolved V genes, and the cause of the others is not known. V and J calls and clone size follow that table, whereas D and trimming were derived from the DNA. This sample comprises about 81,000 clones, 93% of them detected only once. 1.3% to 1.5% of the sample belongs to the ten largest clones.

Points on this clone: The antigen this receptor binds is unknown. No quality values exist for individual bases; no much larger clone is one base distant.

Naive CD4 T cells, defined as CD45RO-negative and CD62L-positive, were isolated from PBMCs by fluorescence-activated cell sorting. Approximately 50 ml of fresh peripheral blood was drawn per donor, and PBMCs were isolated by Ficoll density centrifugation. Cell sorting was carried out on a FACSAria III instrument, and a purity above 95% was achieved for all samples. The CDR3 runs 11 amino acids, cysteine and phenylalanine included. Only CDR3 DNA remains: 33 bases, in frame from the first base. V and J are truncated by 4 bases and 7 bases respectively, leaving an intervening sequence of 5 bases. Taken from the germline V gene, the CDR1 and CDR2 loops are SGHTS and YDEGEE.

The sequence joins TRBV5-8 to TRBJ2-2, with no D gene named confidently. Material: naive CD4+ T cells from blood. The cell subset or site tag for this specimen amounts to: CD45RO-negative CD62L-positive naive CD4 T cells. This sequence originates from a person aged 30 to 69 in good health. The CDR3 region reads CASSRIGELFF. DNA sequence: TGTGCCAGCAGCCGTATCGGGGAGCTGTTTTTT.